This T cell receptor beta chain was recovered during a study of blood T cell repertoires in COVID-19. In the authors' workflow: Reference gene primer amplification in the assay estimated nucleated cell counts. Method: immunoSEQ multiplex PCR; TCRdb's copy keeps in-frame clones and lacks some. V and J calls and clone size follow that table, whereas D and trimming were derived from the DNA. The data show 350,000 to 450,000 clones, around 87% seen once. Germline CDR1 reads LGHDT; CDR2 reads YNNKEL (reference sequence). CDR3 length equals 18 residues. Unmatched junction bases numbered 14, after V lost 2 bases and J lost 5 bases.

Sample: peripheral blood. This sequence was found in a woman aged 55-70 years with COVID-19, enrolled during active disease. The J gene is TRBJ2-7, the V gene TRBV3-1 (or the pseudogene TRBV3-2); TRBD2 agrees at 11 bases. The CDR3 DNA is TGTGCCAGCAGCCAACCAAGACTAGCGGGGCTCCTAGCCGACGAGCAGTACTTC. Residues: CASSQPRLAGLLADEQYF.